These T cell receptor beta chains were read from a single sample in a study of blood T cell repertoires in COVID-19. The table came from immunoSEQ multiplex PCR; TCRdb's copy has only in-frame clones and leaves some out. The sample lists roughly 300,000 clones; approximately 90% were seen once. Sample: peripheral blood. The receptors shown here come from a woman in her twenties or thirties with COVID-19, enrolled during active disease. Each CDR3 is given with its conserved first and last residue. Each record gives: V gene, D gene, CDR3 length, J gene, CDR3 protein. D genes are given only for firm matches.

TRBV28	NA	12	TRBJ1-1	CASSRQPTEAFF
TRBV27	TRBD1	15	TRBJ1-1	CASNSGGLGNTEAFF
TRBV15	NA	15	TRBJ1-2	CATSRVKGSNYGYTF
TRBV28	TRBD1	14	TRBJ1-1	CASSFSRGLTEAFF
TRBV5-1	NA	16	TRBJ1-6	CASSRPGQGGNSPLHF
TRBV7-9	NA	15	TRBJ2-2	CASSLQGSNTGELFF
TRBV9	NA	16	TRBJ1-1	CASCQSAGTPNTEAFF
TRBV2	NA	14	TRBJ2-3	CASSITGGTDTQYF
TRBV5-8	NA	12	TRBJ1-2	CASSLFQGGYTF
TRBV19	NA	13	TRBJ1-1	CASSATGSTEAFF
TRBV4-2	NA	16	TRBJ1-2	CASSQDQGQGLGGYTF
TRBV6-5	NA	15	TRBJ2-3	CASSRTHTSTDTQYF
TRBV7-6	TRBD2	16	TRBJ2-2	CASSLATSGRSGELFF
TRBV7-9	TRBD1	13	TRBJ1-2	CASSLPGGDGYTF
TRBV13	NA	13	TRBJ2-1	CASSLNRDNEQFF
TRBV7-8	TRBD2	17	TRBJ2-3	CASSLGTSGSITDTQYF
TRBV9	TRBD1	15	TRBJ1-3	CASSRDREAGNTIYF
TRBV27	NA	17	TRBJ1-5	CASSRGQNLIRNQPQHF
TRBV6-1	TRBD1	15	TRBJ2-5	CASSEARVQGETQYF
TRBV25-1	TRBD1	15	TRBJ1-6	CASSQGQGASSPLHF
TRBV19	NA	16	TRBJ1-1	CASQRPLGAGNTEAFF
TRBV12-3/TRBV12-4	NA	12	TRBJ2-5	CASRRQLETQYF
TRBV27	TRBD1	16	TRBJ2-7	CASRSITGGFSYEQYF
TRBV4-1	NA	17	TRBJ1-4	CASSQELGGLDPKRLFF
TRBV7-9	NA	16	TRBJ2-3	CASSLVSGEVADTQYF
TRBV10-2	TRBD1	14	TRBJ2-1	CASNQATGYNEQFF
TRBV5-1	TRBD2	14	TRBJ2-4	CASSLSGIGDIQYF
TRBV7-2	TRBD1	14	TRBJ1-1	CASSLAQGGTEAFF